The 9 T cell receptor beta chains below were found in one sample sequenced in a study of PD-L1 blockade in urothelial cancer. Regarding time point: pretreatment peripheral blood. Sequencing used immunoSEQ multiplex PCR; TCRdb keeps in-frame clones, though not all of them. The sample yields approximately 86,000 clones, about 85% seen once. Sequences were derived from PBMCs, sampled around atezolizumab (anti-PD-L1) treatment. These receptors were obtained from a man between 40 and 49 years old with urothelial cancer.

The gene calls are TRBV4-1 and TRBJ1-5, with 7 bases aligning to TRBD1. The V segment lost 0 bases and the J segment 6 bases; nucleotides outside the gene matches: 11. This CDR3 has 17 amino acids. Germline assignment: CDR1 MGHRA and CDR2 YSYEKL. CDR3 coding DNA: TGCGCCAGCAGCCAAGAAGCCGGGACAGAGTTGAGTCAGCCCCAGCATTTT. Its translation is CASSQEAGTELSQPQHF.

This clone is a singleton in its sample. The V and J genes are TRBV11-2 and TRBJ2-7; maybe TRBD1 (5 bases). V lost 5 bases to trimming and J lost 4 bases, with 9 bases between them. The CDR3 has 12 amino acids. The germline V gene encodes CDR1 SGHAT and CDR2 FQNNGV. The CDR3 DNA follows: TGTGCCAGCAGCCCGCAGGGTTACGAGCAGTACTTC. It is translated as CASSPQGYEQYF.

The chain recombines TRBV6-1 with TRBJ2-7, with D possibly being TRBD1 (6 bases). This CDR3 is 13 amino acids long. Trimming shortened V by 7 bases and J by 2 bases, and 12 bases separated the two germline ends. CDR1 and CDR2 from the germline V gene are MNHNS and SASEGT. The CDR3 sequence is CASMRTATYEQYF. In nucleotides, the CDR3 is TGTGCCAGCATGAGGACAGCGACCTACGAGCAGTACTTC.

The genes are TRBV30 and TRBJ1-1; TRBD1 agrees at 9 bases. The J segment lost 4 bases and the V segment lost 0 bases, leaving 9 bases of the junction unmatched. The CDR3 runs to 16 residues. Germline CDR1 and CDR2: GTSNPN and SVGIG (reference sequence). CDR3 loop: CAWSVWGTGRLTEAFF. For the CDR3, the DNA is TGTGCCTGGAGTGTATGGGGGACAGGGCGCCTCACTGAAGCTTTCTTT.

This rearrangement joins TRBV28 to TRBJ2-1, with TRBD2 matching over 7 bases. The trim removed 6 bases at V and 6 bases at J, leaving 11 bases unmatched. Germline V lookup: CDR1 MDHEN, CDR2 SYDVKM. The CDR3 is 15 amino acids. The CDR3 spells CASRIQAGRGNEQFF. The CDR3, as DNA: TGTGCCAGCAGGATACAAGCGGGAAGGGGCAATGAGCAGTTCTTC. The variable domain in full, with the rest retrieved from reference TRBV28 and TRBJ2-1, is DVKVTQSSRYLVKRTGEKVFLECVQDMDHENMFWYRQDPGLGLRLIYFSYDVKMKEKGDIPEGYSVSREKKERFSLILESASTNQTSMYLCASRIQAGRGNEQFFGPGTRLTVL.

The chain couples TRBV28 to TRBJ2-1; a weak D match, TRBD1 (6 bases). Germline assignment: CDR1 MDHEN and CDR2 SYDVKM. This CDR3 region has 16 residues. Trimming stripped 4 bases from V and 1 base from J, with 14 bases between. CDR3 sequence reads: CASSSEGDGSYNEQFF. The CDR3 DNA is TGTGCCAGCAGTTCCGAGGGGGACGGGTCCTACAATGAGCAGTTCTTC.

V gene TRBV5-1 combines with J gene TRBJ2-3; D uncertain. V lost 1 base, J lost 4 bases, and 10 bases lay in between. This CDR3 spans 14 amino acids. CDR1 and CDR2 (germline): SGHRS, YFSETQ. The CDR3 DNA follows: TGCGCCAGCAGCTTGCAGGAAGGTTCAGATACGCAGTATTTT. It is translated as CASSLQEGSDTQYF.

The gene calls are TRBV11-2 and TRBJ1-5; D call uncertain. Germline lookup yields CDR1 SGHAT and CDR2 FQNNGV. Trimming took off 1 base at V and 5 bases at J, with 12 bases between the two ends. The CDR3 totals 15 residues. As DNA, the CDR3 is TGTGCCAGCAGCTTAGGTTCGGGGAGGTATCAGCCCCAGCATTTT. Its protein product is CASSLGSGRYQPQHF.

The chain links TRBV4-1 to TRBJ1-4; TRBD1 matches 11 bases. Germline V gives CDR1 MGHRA, CDR2 YSYEKL. This CDR3 is 15 amino acids long. Trimming cost V 4 bases and J 7 bases; bases outside gene matches: 5. The CDR3 nucleotides are TGCGCCAGCAGCCCCTCCGGGACAGGGGGTGAAAAACTGTTTTTT. Amino acids: CASSPSGTGGEKLFF.